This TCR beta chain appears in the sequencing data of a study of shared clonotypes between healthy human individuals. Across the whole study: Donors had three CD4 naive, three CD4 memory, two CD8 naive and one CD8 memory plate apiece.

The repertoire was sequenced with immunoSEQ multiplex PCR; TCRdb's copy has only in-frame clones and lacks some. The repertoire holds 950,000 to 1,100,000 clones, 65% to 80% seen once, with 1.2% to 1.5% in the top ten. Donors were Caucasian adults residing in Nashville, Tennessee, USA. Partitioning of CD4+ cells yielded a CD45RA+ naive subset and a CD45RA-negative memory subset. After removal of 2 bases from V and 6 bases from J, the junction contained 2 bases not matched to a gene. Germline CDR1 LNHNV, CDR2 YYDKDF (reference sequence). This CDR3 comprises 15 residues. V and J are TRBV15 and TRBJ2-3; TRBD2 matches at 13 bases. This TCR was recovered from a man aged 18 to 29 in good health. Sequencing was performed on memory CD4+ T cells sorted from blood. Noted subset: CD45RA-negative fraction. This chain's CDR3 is CATSRRTSGSDTQYF. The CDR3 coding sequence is TGTGCCACCAGCAGAAGGACTAGCGGGAGCGATACGCAGTATTTT.